This T cell receptor (beta chain) originates from a study of blood T cell repertoires in COVID-19. Turning to the study itself: Acute and convalescent COVID-19 samples came from the United States, Italy and Spain. T cells, B-cell-depleted T cells, or PBMCs supplied cDNA or gDNA.

In the original processing: The assay estimated nucleated cells by amplifying reference gene primers. Only in-frame clones appear in the TCRdb table, and some are missing; sequencing was by immunoSEQ multiplex PCR. V, J and clone size derive from that table, while D and trimming were established from the DNA sequence. The table shows about 120,000 clones, with roughly four fifths occurring only once. V lost 5 bases and J lost 0, with 5 bases in between. Per germline, CDR1 PRHDT and CDR2 FYEKMQ (reference sequence). The CDR3 has 13 amino acids. This sequence was found in a human donor in a cohort sampled during active COVID-19. V usage is TRBV13 and J usage is TRBJ2-1, with unresolved D. Source material: peripheral blood. The CDR3 sequence: CASSDSSYNEQFF. In nucleotides, the CDR3 is TGTGCCAGCAGCGATAGCTCCTACAATGAGCAGTTCTTC.